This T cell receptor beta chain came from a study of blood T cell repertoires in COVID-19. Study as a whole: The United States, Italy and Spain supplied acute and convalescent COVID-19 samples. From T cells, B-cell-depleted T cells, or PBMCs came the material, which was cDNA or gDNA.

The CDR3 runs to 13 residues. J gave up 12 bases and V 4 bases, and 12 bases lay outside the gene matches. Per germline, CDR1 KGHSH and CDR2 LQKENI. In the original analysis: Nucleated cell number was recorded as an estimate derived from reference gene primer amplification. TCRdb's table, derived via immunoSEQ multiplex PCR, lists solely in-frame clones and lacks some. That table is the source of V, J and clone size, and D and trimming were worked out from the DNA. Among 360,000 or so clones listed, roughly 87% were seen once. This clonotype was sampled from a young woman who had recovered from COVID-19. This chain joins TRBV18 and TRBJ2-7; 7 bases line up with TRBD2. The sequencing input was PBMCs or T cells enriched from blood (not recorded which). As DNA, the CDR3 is TGTGCCAGCTCACTATCGAGCGGGGAATCCCTGTACTTC. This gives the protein CASSLSSGESLYF.